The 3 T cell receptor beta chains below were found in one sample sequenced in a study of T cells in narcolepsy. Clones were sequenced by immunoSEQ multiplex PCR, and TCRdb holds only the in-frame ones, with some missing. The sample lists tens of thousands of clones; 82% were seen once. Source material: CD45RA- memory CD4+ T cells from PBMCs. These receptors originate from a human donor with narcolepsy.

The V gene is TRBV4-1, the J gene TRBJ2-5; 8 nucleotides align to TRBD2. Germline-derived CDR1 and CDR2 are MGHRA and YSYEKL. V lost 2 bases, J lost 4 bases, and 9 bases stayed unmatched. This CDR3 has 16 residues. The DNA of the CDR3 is TGCGCCAGCAGCCAAAATGCGGGAACTAGCGGAGAGACCCAGTACTTC. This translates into CASSQNAGTSGETQYF.

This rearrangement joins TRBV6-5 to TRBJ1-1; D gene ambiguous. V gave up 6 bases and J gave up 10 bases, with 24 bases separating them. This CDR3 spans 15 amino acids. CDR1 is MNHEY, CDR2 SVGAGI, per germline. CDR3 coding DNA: TGTGCCAGCAGCAAAGACGCGGGCGGAGCTTATGTAGCTTTCTTT. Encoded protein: CASSKDAGGAYVAFF.

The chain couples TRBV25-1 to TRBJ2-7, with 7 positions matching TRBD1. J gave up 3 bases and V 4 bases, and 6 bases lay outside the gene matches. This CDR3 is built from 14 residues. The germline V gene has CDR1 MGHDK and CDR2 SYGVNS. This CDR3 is CASSGAGGNYEQYF. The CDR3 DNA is TGTGCCAGCAGTGGGGCAGGGGGAAACTACGAGCAGTACTTC.